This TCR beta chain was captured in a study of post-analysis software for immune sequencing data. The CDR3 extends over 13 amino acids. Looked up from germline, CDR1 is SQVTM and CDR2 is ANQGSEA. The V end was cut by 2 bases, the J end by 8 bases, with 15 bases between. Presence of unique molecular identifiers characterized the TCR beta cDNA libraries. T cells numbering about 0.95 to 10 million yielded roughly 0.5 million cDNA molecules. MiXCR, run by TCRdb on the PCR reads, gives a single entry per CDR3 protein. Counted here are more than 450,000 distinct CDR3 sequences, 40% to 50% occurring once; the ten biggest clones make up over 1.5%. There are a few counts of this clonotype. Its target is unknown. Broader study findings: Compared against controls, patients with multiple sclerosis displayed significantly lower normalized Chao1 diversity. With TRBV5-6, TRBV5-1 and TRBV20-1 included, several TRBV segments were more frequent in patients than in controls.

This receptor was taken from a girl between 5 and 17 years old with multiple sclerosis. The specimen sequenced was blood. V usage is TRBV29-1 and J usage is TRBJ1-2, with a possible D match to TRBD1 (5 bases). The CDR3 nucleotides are TGCAGCGTTGAACTGGGGGGGGTGGTCGGCTACACCTTC. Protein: CSVELGGVVGYTF.